This TCR beta chain was profiled in a study of beta chain features in type 1 diabetes. For the study at large: Regarding age, gender and cell yields, patients proved similar to healthy donors. Study-level findings and limits: Patients with type 1 diabetes carried fewer insertions and had more deletions at their VDJ junctions. Unsettled here was the matter of whether HLA type influences TCRB rearrangement. An over-representation of cells with high TCR expression could result from cDNA sequencing.

This CDR3 has 12 residues. Germline V lookup: CDR1 SSHAT, CDR2 FNYEAQ (reference sequence). V lost 5 bases and J 8 bases, leaving 12 bases between the germline ends. This clone has just a few counts. Its antigen remains unidentified. Investigators reverse transcribed all isolated RNA, so they sequenced expressed TCRB transcripts. The table came from immunoSEQ multiplex PCR; TCRdb's copy has only in-frame clones and leaves some out. The repertoire holds under 300,000 clones, with around 26% as singletons. This clonotype was sampled from a man aged 25 to 40 in good health. J is TRBJ2-5 and V is TRBV7-7, with no clear D. The sequenced material came from central memory CD4+ T cells from blood. CDR3 DNA: TGTGCCAGCAGCCTCCCTCAAGGTACCCAGTACTTC. It specifies CASSLPQGTQYF.